A selection of T cell receptor beta chains follows, all from one sample in a study of T cell changes during pregnancy in multiple sclerosis. The protocol was immunoSEQ multiplex PCR, while the TCRdb copy is restricted to in-frame clones and leaves out a portion. The sample has around 130,000 clones; approximately 96% are singletons. The starting material was peripheral blood, obtained after pregnancy. These receptors all come from a female donor with multiple sclerosis, enrolled in a pregnancy study. Both conserved end residues are part of each CDR3. A D gene is named only where the DNA matches it firmly. Some rows have no size entry. The others give once, few or many, or a class for an expanded clone.

d_gene: TRBD1; v_gene: TRBV6-6; abundance: NA; len: 14; j_gene: TRBJ2-7; CDR3nt: TGTGCCAGCAGTTTGACAGGGGCGGGGTACGAGCAGTACTTC; CDR3aa: CASSLTGAGYEQYF
d_gene: NA; v_gene: TRBV29-1; abundance: NA; len: 12; j_gene: TRBJ1-5; CDR3nt: TGCAGCGTCTCAGGGGGCAATCAGCCCCAGCATTTT; CDR3aa: CSVSGGNQPQHF
d_gene: TRBD2; v_gene: TRBV19; abundance: NA; len: 15; j_gene: TRBJ2-3; CDR3nt: TGTGCCAGTAGAAGGACTAGCGGTCCCCTCGGTACGCAGTATTTT; CDR3aa: CASRRTSGPLGTQYF
d_gene: NA; v_gene: TRBV29-1; abundance: NA; len: 12; j_gene: TRBJ1-2; CDR3nt: TGCAGCGTTGAAGATAGGGGCTATGGCTACACCTTC; CDR3aa: CSVEDRGYGYTF
d_gene: NA; v_gene: TRBV7-6; abundance: NA; len: 13; j_gene: TRBJ2-3; CDR3nt: TGTGCCGGGGGGGGGCCGTCGGGAGATACGCAGTATTTT; CDR3aa: CAGGGPSGDTQYF
d_gene: NA; v_gene: TRBV5-1; abundance: NA; len: 13; j_gene: TRBJ2-3; CDR3nt: TGCGCCAGCAGCACCAGGGTCACAGATACGCAGTATTTT; CDR3aa: CASSTRVTDTQYF
d_gene: NA; v_gene: TRBV19; abundance: NA; len: 15; j_gene: TRBJ2-1; CDR3nt: TGTGCCAGTAGTATCCAACCCGGACAGTACAATGAGCAGTTCTTC; CDR3aa: CASSIQPGQYNEQFF
d_gene: NA; v_gene: TRBV7-2; abundance: NA; len: 12; j_gene: TRBJ1-5; CDR3nt: TGTGCCAGCAGTTATAGCAATCAGCCCCAGCATTTT; CDR3aa: CASSYSNQPQHF
d_gene: NA; v_gene: TRBV2; abundance: NA; len: 16; j_gene: TRBJ1-2; CDR3nt: TGTGCCAGCAATCCCGGGACACTCCCCGGGGCTTATGGCTACACCTTC; CDR3aa: CASNPGTLPGAYGYTF
d_gene: TRBD2; v_gene: TRBV5-6; abundance: NA; len: 14; j_gene: TRBJ2-7; CDR3nt: TGTGCCAGCAGCTTGAGCGGGAGTGCCTACGAGCAGTACTTC; CDR3aa: CASSLSGSAYEQYF
d_gene: TRBD1; v_gene: TRBV5-5; abundance: NA; len: 14; j_gene: TRBJ1-2; CDR3nt: TGTGCCAGCAGCTGGACAGGGGTGGACTATGGCTACACCTTC; CDR3aa: CASSWTGVDYGYTF
d_gene: TRBD1; v_gene: TRBV19; abundance: NA; len: 17; j_gene: TRBJ2-5; CDR3nt: TGTGCCAGTAGTTTCCAACCGCCCGGGACAGGGAAGGAGACCCAGTACTTC; CDR3aa: CASSFQPPGTGKETQYF
d_gene: TRBD1; v_gene: TRBV6-1; abundance: NA; len: 14; j_gene: TRBJ1-1; CDR3nt: TGTGCCAGCAGGGATCTGACAGGGACGGCTGAAGCTTTCTTT; CDR3aa: CASRDLTGTAEAFF
d_gene: NA; v_gene: TRBV6-6; abundance: once; len: 13; j_gene: TRBJ2-2; CDR3nt: TGTGCCAGCAGCGACCGGAGCACCGGGGAGCTGTTTTTT; CDR3aa: CASSDRSTGELFF
d_gene: NA; v_gene: TRBV7-2; abundance: NA; len: 14; j_gene: TRBJ1-4; CDR3nt: TGTGCCAGCACCCGGGACATCCATGCCGAAAAACTGTTTTTT; CDR3aa: CASTRDIHAEKLFF
d_gene: TRBD2; v_gene: TRBV28; abundance: NA; len: 14; j_gene: TRBJ2-1; CDR3nt: TGTGCCAGCAAAACAGGACTAGCCGGGGGTGAGCAGTTCTTC; CDR3aa: CASKTGLAGGEQFF
d_gene: TRBD2; v_gene: TRBV6-5; abundance: once; len: 15; j_gene: TRBJ2-3; CDR3nt: TGTGCCAGCAGTTACCAGCGCGGGAGGGCCGATACGCAGTATTTT; CDR3aa: CASSYQRGRADTQYF
d_gene: TRBD1; v_gene: TRBV6-6; abundance: few; len: 16; j_gene: TRBJ1-1; CDR3nt: TGTGCCAGCACCCGGACAGGGTTAAGTGGGAACACTGAAGCTTTCTTT; CDR3aa: CASTRTGLSGNTEAFF
d_gene: NA; v_gene: TRBV5-4; abundance: once; len: 15; j_gene: TRBJ2-3; CDR3nt: TGTGCCAGCCAAGAGGTGGGAGTCTTTGGAGATACGCAGTATTTT; CDR3aa: CASQEVGVFGDTQYF
d_gene: TRBD1; v_gene: TRBV28; abundance: NA; len: 15; j_gene: TRBJ1-3; CDR3nt: TGTGCCAGCAGTTCTCAAGGGGGCCCAGGAAACACCATATATTTT; CDR3aa: CASSSQGGPGNTIYF
d_gene: TRBD1; v_gene: TRBV5-1; abundance: NA; len: 15; j_gene: TRBJ2-3; CDR3nt: TGCGCCAGCAGCTTCTGGGACAGTCCGGCAGATACGCAGTATTTT; CDR3aa: CASSFWDSPADTQYF
d_gene: TRBD2; v_gene: TRBV10-3; abundance: NA; len: 16; j_gene: TRBJ2-3; CDR3nt: TGTGCCATCAGTGTTAAGACTAGCGGAAAGATAGATACGCAGTATTTT; CDR3aa: CAISVKTSGKIDTQYF
d_gene: TRBD1; v_gene: TRBV2; abundance: NA; len: 13; j_gene: TRBJ1-2; CDR3nt: TGTGCCAGCAGTACGACAGGGGAGGATGGCTACACCTTC; CDR3aa: CASSTTGEDGYTF
d_gene: TRBD1; v_gene: TRBV7-9; abundance: NA; len: 17; j_gene: TRBJ1-4; CDR3nt: TGTGCCAGCAGCTTCATACAGGGGTTCACAACTAATGAAAAACTGTTTTTT; CDR3aa: CASSFIQGFTTNEKLFF
d_gene: NA; v_gene: TRBV30; abundance: NA; len: 13; j_gene: TRBJ2-3; CDR3nt: TGTGCCTGGAGTGTACGAGTCACAGATACGCAGTATTTT; CDR3aa: CAWSVRVTDTQYF
d_gene: TRBD1; v_gene: TRBV19; abundance: NA; len: 16; j_gene: TRBJ2-1; CDR3nt: TGTGCCAGTAGTATAGATGGACAGGGCCCCTACAATGAGCAGTTCTTC; CDR3aa: CASSIDGQGPYNEQFF
d_gene: TRBD1; v_gene: TRBV5-1; abundance: NA; len: 13; j_gene: TRBJ2-1; CDR3nt: TGCGCCAGCAGCTCACAGGGGAACAATGAGCAGTTCTTC; CDR3aa: CASSSQGNNEQFF
d_gene: TRBD2; v_gene: TRBV9; abundance: NA; len: 14; j_gene: TRBJ2-3; CDR3nt: TGTGCCAGCAGCTCAAGCGGGACCACAGATACGCAGTATTTT; CDR3aa: CASSSSGTTDTQYF
d_gene: TRBD1; v_gene: TRBV18; abundance: NA; len: 18; j_gene: TRBJ1-4; CDR3nt: TGTGCCAGCTCACCGCAGGGACAGGGTCTTGCAACTAATGAAAAACTGTTTTTT; CDR3aa: CASSPQGQGLATNEKLFF
d_gene: TRBD1; v_gene: TRBV6-6; abundance: NA; len: 14; j_gene: TRBJ1-6; CDR3nt: TGTGCCAGTCTCCCTACAGGGGAGAATTCACCCCTCCACTTT; CDR3aa: CASLPTGENSPLHF
d_gene: TRBD1; v_gene: TRBV5-1; abundance: NA; len: 15; j_gene: TRBJ2-5; CDR3nt: TGCGCCAGCAGCGAAATCCAGGGGGCCTGGGAGACCCAGTACTTC; CDR3aa: CASSEIQGAWETQYF
d_gene: TRBD1; v_gene: TRBV19; abundance: NA; len: 14; j_gene: TRBJ2-7; CDR3nt: TGTGCCAGTAGGGACAGGGGAGCCTCCTACGAGCAGTACTTC; CDR3aa: CASRDRGASYEQYF